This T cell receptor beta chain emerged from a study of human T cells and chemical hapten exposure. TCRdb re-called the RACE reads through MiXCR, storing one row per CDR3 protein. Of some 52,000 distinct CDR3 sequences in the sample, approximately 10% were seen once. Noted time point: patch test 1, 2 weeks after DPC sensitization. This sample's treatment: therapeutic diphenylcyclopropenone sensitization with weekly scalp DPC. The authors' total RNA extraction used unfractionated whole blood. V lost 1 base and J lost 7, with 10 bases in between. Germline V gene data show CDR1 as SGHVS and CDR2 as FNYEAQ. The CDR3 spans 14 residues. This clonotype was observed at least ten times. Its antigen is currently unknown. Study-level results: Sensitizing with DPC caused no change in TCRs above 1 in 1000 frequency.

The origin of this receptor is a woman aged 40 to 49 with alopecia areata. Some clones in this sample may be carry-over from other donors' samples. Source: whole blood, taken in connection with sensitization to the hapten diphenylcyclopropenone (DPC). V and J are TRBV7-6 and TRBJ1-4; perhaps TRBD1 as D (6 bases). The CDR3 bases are TGTGCCAGCAGCTTAGGGACAGCAACTGAAAAACTGTTTTTT. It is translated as CASSLGTATEKLFF.